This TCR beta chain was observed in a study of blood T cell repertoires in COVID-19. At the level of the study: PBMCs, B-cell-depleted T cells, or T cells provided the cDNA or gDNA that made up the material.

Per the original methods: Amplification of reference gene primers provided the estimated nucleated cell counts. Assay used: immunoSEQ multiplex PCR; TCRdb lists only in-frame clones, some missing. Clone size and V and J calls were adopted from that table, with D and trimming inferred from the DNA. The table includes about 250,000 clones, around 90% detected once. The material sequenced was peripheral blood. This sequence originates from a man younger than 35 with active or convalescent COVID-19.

CDR3 DNA sequence: TGTGCCAGCACTCCCCAGGGGGGAACCGGACAGCCCCAGCATTTT. As protein: CASTPQGGTGQPQHF. The chain joins TRBV28 to TRBJ1-5, with 7 positions matching TRBD1. With 7 bases clipped from V and 7 bases from J, the junction kept 13 bases outside the gene matches. The CDR3 length is 15 residues. The germline V gene has CDR1 MDHEN and CDR2 SYDVKM. Filled out from reference TRBV28 and TRBJ1-5, the complete variable domain reads DVKVTQSSRYLVKRTGEKVFLECVQDMDHENMFWYRQDPGLGLRLIYFSYDVKMKEKGDIPEGYSVSREKKERFSLILESASTNQTSMYLCASTPQGGTGQPQHFGDGTRLSIL.